Sequencing of this T cell receptor (beta chain) was carried out in a study of Tregs in tolerant kidney transplant recipients. The protocol was immunoSEQ multiplex PCR, while the TCRdb copy is restricted to in-frame clones and leaves out a portion. This repertoire shows tens of thousands of clones, approximately 93% found once; its top ten account for roughly 1.5%. Recipients received nonmyeloablative bone marrow transplants from related graft donors, with transient mixed chimerism. This TCR was sampled from a human patient who received a combined kidney and bone marrow transplant. Part of the T cells may come from the graft donor. The source was CD4+ T cells from blood (PBMCs), collected 12 months after the transplant.

The CDR3 protein is CASSQELGRPTRETQYF. For the CDR3, the DNA is TGCGCCAGCAGCCAAGAGCTGGGCCGTCCTACACGGGAGACCCAGTACTTC. The rearrangement uses TRBV4-1 and TRBJ2-5; D gene unclear. The CDR3 covers 17 residues. The germline gives CDR1 MGHRA, CDR2 YSYEKL. V gave up 0 bases and J gave up 5 bases, with 19 bases separating them.